These T cell receptor beta chains were read from a single sample in a study of cytomegalovirus exposure and HLA in healthy donors. Sequencing was performed with immunoSEQ multiplex PCR; in TCRdb, only in-frame clones are kept and a portion is missing. The table includes about 190,000 clones, roughly four fifths detected once. The sample taken for sequencing was PBMCs. The receptors were sampled from a woman in her twenties or thirties in good health and CMV-seropositive. Both conserved end residues are part of each CDR3. D genes are given only for firm matches. The size entry is marked missing in some rows and otherwise reads once, few, many or a size class.

v_gene	j_gene	abundance	d_gene	CDR3aa	CDR3nt
TRBV13	TRBJ2-1	NA	TRBD2	CASSLWTSGTYNEQFF	TGTGCCAGCAGCCTGTGGACTAGCGGGACCTACAATGAGCAGTTCTTC
TRBV5-4	TRBJ2-7	NA	TRBD1	CASSFSGTGGFSREQYF	TGTGCCAGCAGCTTCTCCGGGACAGGGGGCTTTTCGCGGGAGCAGTACTTC
TRBV28	TRBJ2-3	NA	TRBD1	CASSPRRGRSTDTQYF	TGTGCCAGCAGTCCCCGAAGGGGGCGAAGCACAGATACGCAGTATTTT
TRBV4-1	TRBJ2-1	NA	NA	CASSQVGSGSLTGGPEQFF	TGCGCCAGCAGCCAAGTCGGGTCAGGGTCGCTAACAGGCGGCCCCGAGCAGTTCTTC
TRBV29-1	TRBJ2-3	NA	TRBD2	CSVTSGSIDTQYF	TGCAGCGTCACTAGCGGGAGTATCGATACGCAGTATTTT
TRBV27	TRBJ1-1	NA	TRBD1	CASSFGTGLNTEAFF	TGTGCCAGCAGTTTTGGGACAGGATTGAACACTGAAGCTTTCTTT
TRBV25-1	TRBJ2-3	NA	TRBD2	CASGPLGLAGRTDTQYF	TGTGCCAGCGGACCTCTAGGACTAGCGGGACGCACAGATACGCAGTATTTT
TRBV6-4	TRBJ2-1	few	TRBD2	CASSDSMASGRDEQFF	TGTGCCAGCAGTGACTCGATGGCTAGCGGGAGGGATGAGCAGTTCTTC
TRBV11-2	TRBJ1-3	NA	NA	CASSLEGQLSGNTIYF	TGTGCCAGCAGCTTAGAGGGGCAGCTCTCTGGAAACACCATATATTTT
TRBV29-1	TRBJ2-2	NA	NA	CSAGGWDTGELFF	TGCAGCGCGGGGGGCTGGGACACCGGGGAGCTGTTTTTT
TRBV5-1	TRBJ2-7	NA	TRBD1	CASSFGTGSDEQYF	TGCGCCAGCAGCTTTGGGACAGGGTCTGACGAGCAGTACTTC
TRBV7-7	TRBJ2-1	NA	TRBD2	CASSLGLAGGGNEQFF	TGTGCCAGCAGCCTGGGACTAGCGGGAGGGGGAAATGAGCAGTTCTTC
TRBV29-1	TRBJ1-1	NA	NA	CSVVAVGVFF	TGCAGCGTTGTGGCGGTCGGGGTTTTCTTT
TRBV23-1	TRBJ1-5	few	NA	CASPRVFNQPQHF	TGCGCCAGCCCGAGGGTCTTCAATCAGCCCCAGCATTTT